This is a list of T cell receptor beta chains from one sample in a study of T cell changes during pregnancy in multiple sclerosis. Libraries were prepared by immunoSEQ multiplex PCR; TCRdb keeps only in-frame clonotypes and omits some of them. Here the sample spans roughly 48,000 clones, 95% being singletons. This specimen was CD8+ T cells from peripheral blood mononuclear cells, taken in the first trimester of pregnancy. These receptors originate from a female donor with multiple sclerosis, enrolled in a pregnancy study. Both conserved end residues are part of each CDR3. The order of the fields is D gene, clone size, J gene, V gene, CDR3 protein, CDR3 DNA. A D gene is named only where the DNA matches it firmly. Size is omitted from some rows. Given values are once, few, many or a class for expanded clones.

>NA|once|TRBJ2-5|TRBV29-1
CSVDPGGGVPRQETQYF
TGCAGCGTTGACCCGGGTGGAGGGGTGCCCCGCCAAGAGACCCAGTACTTC
>NA|NA|TRBJ2-7|TRBV19
CASSSRAYEQYF
TGTGCCAGTAGCTCTCGGGCCTACGAGCAGTACTTC
>NA|NA|TRBJ2-5|TRBV10-3
CAINGDTERKTQYF
TGTGCCATCAATGGGGACACCGAGAGAAAGACCCAGTACTTC
>TRBD1|NA|TRBJ1-2|TRBV5-1
CASSSTIGDRGGYTF
TGCGCCAGCAGCTCTACTATTGGGGACAGGGGTGGCTACACCTTC
>NA|NA|TRBJ2-1|TRBV7-6
CASSFGGSVSYNEQFF
TGTGCCAGCAGCTTTGGTGGGAGTGTGTCCTACAATGAGCAGTTCTTC
>TRBD2|NA|TRBJ2-2|TRBV7-9
CASSPRLASDTGELFF
TGTGCCAGCAGCCCCCGACTAGCGTCGGACACCGGGGAGCTGTTTTTT
>NA|NA|TRBJ1-1|TRBV10-1
CASSESIRREDTEAFF
TGCGCCAGCAGTGAGTCGATCCGCCGGGAGGACACTGAAGCTTTCTTT
>TRBD1|NA|TRBJ2-1|TRBV11-3
CASSSAGTGPNNEQFF
TGTGCCAGCAGCTCGGCCGGGACAGGGCCAAACAATGAGCAGTTCTTC
>TRBD1|NA|TRBJ2-5|TRBV19
CASSMAGGETQYF
TGTGCCAGTAGTATGGCAGGGGGAGAGACCCAGTACTTC
>NA|once|TRBJ2-3|TRBV4-2
CASSQDGGRPTDTQYF
TGTGCCAGCAGCCAAGATGGGGGCAGGCCCACAGATACGCAGTATTTT
>NA|NA|TRBJ2-3|TRBV27
CASSSYTDTQYF
TGTGCCAGCAGTTCCTACACAGATACGCAGTATTTT
>TRBD2|NA|TRBJ2-1|TRBV19
CASSTLAGANEQFF
TGTGCCAGTAGTACACTAGCGGGGGCTAATGAGCAGTTCTTC
>TRBD1|NA|TRBJ2-7|TRBV27
CASSPGTDYEQYF
TGTGCCAGCAGCCCCGGGACAGACTACGAGCAGTACTTC
>TRBD1|NA|TRBJ2-1|TRBV7-8
CASSDGQGALDEQFF
TGTGCCAGCAGCGATGGACAGGGGGCTTTGGATGAGCAGTTCTTC
>NA|NA|TRBJ1-2|TRBV6-1
CASSEDSEGILYGYTF
TGTGCCAGCAGTGAAGATTCCGAGGGTATCCTCTATGGCTACACCTTC
>NA|NA|TRBJ1-1|TRBV30
CAWQIGTEAFF
TGTGCCTGGCAGATCGGGACTGAAGCTTTCTTT
>TRBD2|NA|TRBJ2-7|TRBV19
CASSPSGSQYEQYF
TGTGCCAGTAGCCCTAGCGGGAGTCAATACGAGCAGTACTTC
>TRBD1|NA|TRBJ1-2|TRBV9
CASSEGGDRGKVYLNYGYTF
TGTGCCAGCAGCGAGGGAGGGGACAGGGGCAAAGTATACCTGAACTATGGCTACACCTTC
>NA|NA|TRBJ2-1|TRBV28
CASSSGNEQFF
TGTGCCAGCAGTTCCGGCAATGAGCAGTTCTTC
>NA|NA|TRBJ2-5|TRBV12-5
CASGGDLGTQETQYF
TGTGCTAGTGGTGGGGACTTGGGGACCCAAGAGACCCAGTACTTC
>NA|NA|TRBJ2-7|TRBV19
CASRSSYEQYF
TGTGCCAGTAGGTCGTCTTACGAGCAGTACTTC
>NA|NA|TRBJ2-7|TRBV19
CASSIGQPYEQYF
TGTGCCAGTAGTATAGGACAGCCCTACGAGCAGTACTTC
>TRBD2|NA|TRBJ2-2|TRBV27
CASSLLAGNTGELFF
TGTGCCAGCAGTCTCCTAGCGGGGAACACCGGGGAGCTGTTTTTT
>NA|NA|TRBJ1-1|TRBV6-6
CASSYSLEGGLTEAFF
TGTGCCAGCAGTTACTCGTTAGAGGGTGGGTTGACTGAAGCTTTCTTT
>TRBD1|once|TRBJ1-2|TRBV9
CANFDGDRGQTNYGYTF
TGTGCCAATTTTGACGGGGACAGGGGACAAACTAACTATGGCTACACCTTC
>TRBD2|NA|TRBJ2-7|TRBV11-2
CVSSLGRGISYEQYF
TGTGTCAGCAGCTTAGGGAGGGGTATATCCTACGAGCAGTACTTC
>NA|NA|TRBJ2-7|TRBV19
CASSMGHPSYEQYF
TGTGCCAGTAGTATGGGACACCCATCCTACGAGCAGTACTTC
>NA|NA|TRBJ1-5|TRBV19
CASSTGASNQPQHF
TGTGCCAGTAGTACTGGGGCTAGCAATCAGCCCCAGCATTTT
>NA|NA|TRBJ2-2|TRBV30
CAWTTGSNTGELFF
TGTGCCTGGACTACAGGTTCGAACACCGGGGAGCTGTTTTTT
>TRBD1|NA|TRBJ1-1|TRBV7-9
CASSFPTGGNTEAFF
TGTGCCAGCAGCTTTCCTACAGGGGGTAACACTGAAGCTTTCTTT
>NA|once|TRBJ2-1|TRBV25-1
CASPWGRNEQFF
TGTGCCAGCCCCTGGGGCAGGAATGAGCAGTTCTTC
>TRBD2|NA|TRBJ2-3|TRBV9
CASSASGSGVSTDTQYF
TGTGCCAGCAGCGCTAGCGGGAGTGGGGTTAGCACAGATACGCAGTATTTT
>NA|once|TRBJ1-2|TRBV6-5
CASSYSPGDLSGYTF
TGTGCCAGCAGTTACTCTCCAGGGGACCTCTCTGGCTACACCTTC
>NA|NA|TRBJ2-2|TRBV9
CASSVGLARELFF
TGTGCCAGCAGCGTAGGGTTAGCGAGGGAGCTGTTTTTT
>NA|NA|TRBJ2-1|TRBV6-1
CASSEGVSSSYNEQFF
TGTGCCAGCAGTGAAGGAGTCTCGAGCTCCTACAATGAGCAGTTCTTC
>NA|NA|TRBJ2-7|TRBV6-6
CASSYSRDMGPYEQYF
TGTGCCAGCAGTTACTCCCGGGACATGGGGCCTTACGAGCAGTACTTC
>TRBD1|once|TRBJ2-7|TRBV5-1
CASSLDPGQGSYEQYF
TGCGCCAGCAGCTTGGATCCGGGACAGGGGTCCTACGAGCAGTACTTC
>NA|NA|TRBJ2-7|TRBV10-3
CAISDSSYEQYF
TGTGCCATCAGTGACAGCTCCTACGAGCAGTACTTC
>TRBD2|NA|TRBJ2-2|TRBV5-1
CASSSGTSGAGELFF
TGCGCCAGCAGCTCCGGGACTAGCGGTGCCGGGGAGCTGTTTTTT
>TRBD1|NA|TRBJ2-7|TRBV27
CASSTGQGVNYEQYF
TGTGCCAGCAGCACGGGACAGGGTGTTAACTACGAGCAGTACTTC
>TRBD1|NA|TRBJ2-7|TRBV9
CASSSGQALSGYEQYF
TGTGCCAGCAGCTCTGGACAGGCTCTGTCTGGCTACGAGCAGTACTTC
>NA|NA|TRBJ2-3|TRBV30
CAWSRLADTDTQYF
TGTGCCTGGAGTCGTTTAGCGGACACAGATACGCAGTATTTT